This TCR beta chain was recorded in a study of OX40 agonist ivuxolimab in advanced cancers. About the research overall: Dosing consisted of intravenous ivuxolimab at 0.01 to 10 mg/kg every 2 weeks. Under the entry rules, prior anti-PD-1, anti-PD-L1 or anti-CTLA-4 therapy was allowed, and roughly 41% had some. Three patients, one with hepatocellular carcinoma and two with cutaneous melanoma, achieved partial responses. Study-wide results and limits: CD4+ and CD8+ blood T cells expanded clonally by week 6 at 0.1 to 3.0 mg/kg.

Generated by immunoSEQ multiplex PCR, the TCRdb table keeps only in-frame clones and is missing some. The sample has 85,000 to 100,000 clones, 85% to 95% seen once. The germline V and J ends were trimmed by 4 bases and 5 bases, with 11 bases remaining between them. In germline, CDR1 is GTSNPN, CDR2 SVGIG (reference sequence). This CDR3 has 12 amino acids. This clone was observed a single time. What it binds is not known. The J gene is TRBJ2-5, the V gene TRBV30, with D perhaps TRBD2 (6 bases). The clonotype comes from an adult with an advanced solid tumor such as melanoma, head and neck, liver or kidney cancer. The sequences come from CD4+ or CD8+ T cells sorted from blood, collected in a trial of the OX40 agonist ivuxolimab. The CDR3 protein is CAWTPAGETQYF. CDR3 nucleotides: TGTGCCTGGACCCCCGCGGGGGAGACCCAGTACTTC.